Listed here are 2 T cell receptor beta chains from one sample, sequenced in a study of OX40 agonist ivuxolimab in advanced cancers. Receptor amplification or capture employed the immunoSEQ multiplex PCR assay. TCRdb limited this immuneACCESS table to in-frame rearrangements with V and J called. A share of clones is missing; checked studies link under half to unresolved V genes, and the rest is unexplained. For this sample there are around 56,000 clones; around 88% appear just once. Approximately 1.5% of the sample is taken by the ten largest. The sequences come from CD4+ or CD8+ T cells sorted from blood, collected in a trial of the OX40 agonist ivuxolimab. These receptors all come from an adult with an advanced solid tumor such as melanoma, head and neck, liver or kidney cancer.

The chain couples TRBV28 to TRBJ1-6; 7 bases are a match to TRBD1. Trimming cost V 5 bases and J 6 bases; bases outside gene matches: 4. Per the germline V gene, CDR1 is MDHEN and CDR2 is SYDVKM. The CDR3 is made up of 14 amino acids. CDR3 DNA: TGTGCCAGCAGTCCAGGGGGTAGTAATTCACCCCTCCACTTT. Its translation: CASSPGGSNSPLHF.

This clone appeared once. The V and J genes are TRBV7-9 and TRBJ2-7; TRBD1 aligns across 8 bases. Germline V CDR1 and CDR2: SEHNR, FQNEAQ (reference sequence). This CDR3 contains 14 residues. V lost 5 bases and J lost 2; bases outside the gene matches: 5. The CDR3 spells CASSPGQGPYEQYF. The CDR3 DNA sequence: TGTGCCAGCAGCCCAGGACAGGGTCCCTACGAGCAGTACTTC.